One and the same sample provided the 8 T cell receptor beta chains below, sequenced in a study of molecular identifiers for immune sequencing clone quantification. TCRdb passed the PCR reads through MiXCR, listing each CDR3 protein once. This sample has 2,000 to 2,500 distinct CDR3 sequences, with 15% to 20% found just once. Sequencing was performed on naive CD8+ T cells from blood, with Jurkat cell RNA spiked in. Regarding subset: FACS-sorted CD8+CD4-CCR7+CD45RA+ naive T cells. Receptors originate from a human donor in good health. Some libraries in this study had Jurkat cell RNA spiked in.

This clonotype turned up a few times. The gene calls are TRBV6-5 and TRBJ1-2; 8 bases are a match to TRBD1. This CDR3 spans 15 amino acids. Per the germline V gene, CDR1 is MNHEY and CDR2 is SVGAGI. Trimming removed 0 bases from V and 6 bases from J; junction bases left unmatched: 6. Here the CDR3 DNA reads TGTGCCAGCAGTTACTCGGACAGGGAGACGGATGGCTACACCTTC. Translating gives CASSYSDRETDGYTF.

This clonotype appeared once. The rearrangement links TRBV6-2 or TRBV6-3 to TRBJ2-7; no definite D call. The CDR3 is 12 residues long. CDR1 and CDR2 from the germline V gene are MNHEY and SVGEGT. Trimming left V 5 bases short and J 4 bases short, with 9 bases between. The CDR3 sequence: CASSALNYEQYF. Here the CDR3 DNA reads TGTGCCAGCAGTGCACTTAATTACGAGCAGTACTTC.

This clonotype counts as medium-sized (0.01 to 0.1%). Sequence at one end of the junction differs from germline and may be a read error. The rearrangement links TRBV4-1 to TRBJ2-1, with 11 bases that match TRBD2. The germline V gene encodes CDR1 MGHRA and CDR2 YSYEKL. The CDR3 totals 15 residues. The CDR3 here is CANSQLAGEYNEQFF. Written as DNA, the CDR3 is TGCGCCAACAGCCAACTAGCGGGAGAGTACAATGAGCAGTTCTTC.

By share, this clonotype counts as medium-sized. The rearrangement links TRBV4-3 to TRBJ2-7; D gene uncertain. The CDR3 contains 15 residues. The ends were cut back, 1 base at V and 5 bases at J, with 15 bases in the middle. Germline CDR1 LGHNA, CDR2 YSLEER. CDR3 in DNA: TGCGCCAGCAGCCAAGGAAGTAGTTTTTACGACGAGCAGTACTTC. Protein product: CASSQGSSFYDEQYF.

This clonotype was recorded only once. DNA for the CDR3: TGTGCCAGCACCGAGCGGGAGTTGAAGAATGAGCAGTTCTTC. Translated, it gives CASTERELKNEQFF. The V call is TRBV5-4, the J call TRBJ2-1, with 8 bases identical to TRBD2. V shed 6 bases, J shed 7 bases, and the junction held 9 bases outside the gene matches. The V gene's germline CDR1 is SGHNT and CDR2 YYREEE (reference sequence). The CDR3 is 14 residues long.

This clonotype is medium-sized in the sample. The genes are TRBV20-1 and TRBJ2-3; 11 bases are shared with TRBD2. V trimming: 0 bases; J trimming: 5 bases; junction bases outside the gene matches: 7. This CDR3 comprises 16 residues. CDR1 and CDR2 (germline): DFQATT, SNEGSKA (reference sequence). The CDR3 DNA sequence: TGCAGTGCTAGAGAGGGTAGCGGGAGGGCCTTAGATACGCAGTATTTT. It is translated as CSAREGSGRALDTQYF.

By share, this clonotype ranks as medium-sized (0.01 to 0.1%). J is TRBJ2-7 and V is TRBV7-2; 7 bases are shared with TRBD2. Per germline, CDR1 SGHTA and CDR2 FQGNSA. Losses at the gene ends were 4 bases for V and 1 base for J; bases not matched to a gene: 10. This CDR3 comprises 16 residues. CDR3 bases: TGTGCCAGCAGCTCGGGGGGTGGTGCTCGTTCCTACGAGCAGTACTTC. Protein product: CASSSGGGARSYEQYF.

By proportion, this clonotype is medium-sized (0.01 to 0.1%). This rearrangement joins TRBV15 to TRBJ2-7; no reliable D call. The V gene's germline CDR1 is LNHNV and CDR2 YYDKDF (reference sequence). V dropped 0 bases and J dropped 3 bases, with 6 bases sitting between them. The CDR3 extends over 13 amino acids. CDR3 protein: CATSRDLGYEQYF. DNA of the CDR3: TGTGCCACCAGCAGAGATCTTGGCTACGAGCAGTACTTC.